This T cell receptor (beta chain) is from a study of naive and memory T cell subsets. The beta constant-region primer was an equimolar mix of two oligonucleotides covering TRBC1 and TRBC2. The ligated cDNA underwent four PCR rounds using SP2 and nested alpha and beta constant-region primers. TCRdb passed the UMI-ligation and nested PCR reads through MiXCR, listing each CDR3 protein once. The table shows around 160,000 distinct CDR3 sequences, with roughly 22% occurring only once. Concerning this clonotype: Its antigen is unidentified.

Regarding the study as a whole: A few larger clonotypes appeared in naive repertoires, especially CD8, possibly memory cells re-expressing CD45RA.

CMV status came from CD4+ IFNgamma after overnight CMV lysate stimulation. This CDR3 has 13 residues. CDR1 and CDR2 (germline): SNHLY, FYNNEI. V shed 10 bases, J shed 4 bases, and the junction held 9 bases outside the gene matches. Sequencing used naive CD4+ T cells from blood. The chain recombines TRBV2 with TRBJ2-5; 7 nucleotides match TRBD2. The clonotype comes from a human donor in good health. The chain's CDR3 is CATLGGSRETQYF. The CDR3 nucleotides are TGTGCCACCCTCGGCGGGAGTCGAGAGACCCAGTACTTC.